The clone carrying this T cell receptor (beta chain) appeared a single time. Trimming stripped 3 bases from V and 5 bases from J, with 17 bases between. CDR1 and CDR2 from the germline V gene are GTSNPN and SVGIG (reference sequence). CDR3 length equals 14 residues. In the authors' workflow: Estimates of nucleated cell counts were drawn from the amplification of reference gene primers. Clones were read by immunoSEQ multiplex PCR, and TCRdb kept only the in-frame ones, dropping some. The V and J calls and clone size are taken from that table; D and trimming were inferred from the DNA. The sample lists hundreds of thousands of clones, approximately 85% occurring once. This sample stems from a study of blood T cell repertoires in COVID-19. The overall study: T cells, B-cell-depleted T cells, or PBMCs provided the cDNA or gDNA that served as material.

Material: peripheral blood. The clonotype was recovered from a man in his forties or fifties with active or convalescent COVID-19. The J gene is TRBJ2-7, the V gene TRBV30; D is undetermined. CDR3 protein: CAWSGETTRDEQYF. CDR3 sequence (DNA): TGTGCCTGGAGCGGAGAAACGACGCGCGACGAGCAGTACTTC.